The clone carrying this T cell receptor beta chain was recorded a few times. Germline-derived CDR1 and CDR2 are LGHNT and FRNRAP. There are 18 residues in the CDR3. J gave up 8 bases and V 2 bases, and 15 bases lay outside the gene matches. The method was immunoSEQ multiplex PCR; TCRdb's version includes in-frame clones alone and lacks a portion of them. The sample comprises 360,000 or so clones, roughly 87% of which are singletons, and under 5% rests with the top ten. These data originate in a study of blood T cell repertoires in COVID-19. Study-level background: In each case, the material was cDNA or gDNA derived from T cells, B-cell-depleted T cells, or PBMCs.

Sequencing was performed on peripheral blood. The receptor comes from an older woman with COVID-19, enrolled during active disease. This chain links TRBV12-5 with TRBJ1-2, with 12 bases identical to TRBD1. CDR3 in amino acids: CASGLLTVSGQGAEGYTF. CDR3 bases: TGTGCTAGTGGTTTGCTAACGGTGTCGGGACAGGGGGCTGAGGGCTACACCTTC. Supplemented by reference TRBV12-5 and TRBJ1-2, the full variable domain reads DARVTQTPRHKVTEMGQEVTMRCQPILGHNTVFWYRQTMMQGLELLAYFRNRAPLDDSGMPKDRFSAEMPDATLATLKIQPSEPRDSAVYFCASGLLTVSGQGAEGYTFGSGTRLTVV.